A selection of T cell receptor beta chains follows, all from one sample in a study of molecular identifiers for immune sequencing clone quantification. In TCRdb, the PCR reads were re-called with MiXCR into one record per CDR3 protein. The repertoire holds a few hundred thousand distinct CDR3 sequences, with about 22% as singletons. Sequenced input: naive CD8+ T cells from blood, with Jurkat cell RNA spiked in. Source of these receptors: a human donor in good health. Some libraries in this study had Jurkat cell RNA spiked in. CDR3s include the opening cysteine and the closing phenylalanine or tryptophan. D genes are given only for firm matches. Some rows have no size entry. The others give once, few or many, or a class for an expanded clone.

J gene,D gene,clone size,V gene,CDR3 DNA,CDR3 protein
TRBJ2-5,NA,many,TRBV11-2,TGTGCCAGCAGCTCCCTTACCGCTTACCAAGAGACCCAGTACTTC,CASSSLTAYQETQYF
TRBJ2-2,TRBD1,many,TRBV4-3,TGCGCCAGCAGCCAAGATGATCCCGGGACAGGGGGATGGAACACCGGGGAGCTGTTTTTT,CASSQDDPGTGGWNTGELFF
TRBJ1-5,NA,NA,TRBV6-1,TGTGCCAGCGGCACCACAGATATTAGCAATCAGCCCCAGCATTTT,CASGTTDISNQPQHF
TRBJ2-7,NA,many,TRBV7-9,TGTGCCAGCAGTCCACAGGGTAGGGGTATGGGATACGAGCAGTACTTC,CASSPQGRGMGYEQYF
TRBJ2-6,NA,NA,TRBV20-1,TGCAGTGCTACGGATATATCCTCTGGGGCCAACGTCCTGACTTTC,CSATDISSGANVLTF
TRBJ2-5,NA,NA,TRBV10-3,TGTGCCATCAGTGAGACAGGGTCCGAGACCCAGTACTTC,CAISETGSETQYF
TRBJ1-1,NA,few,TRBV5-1,TGCGCCAGCAGCTTGACACAACAGAACACTGAAGCTTTCTTT,CASSLTQQNTEAFF
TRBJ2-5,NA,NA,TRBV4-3,TGCGCCAGCAGCCAAGGTACTAGCACGCGAGAGACCCAGCACTTC,CASSQGTSTRETQHF
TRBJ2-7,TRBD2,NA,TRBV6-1,TGTGCCAGCACACTAGGACTAGCGGGGAGCTACGAGCAGTACTTC,CASTLGLAGSYEQYF
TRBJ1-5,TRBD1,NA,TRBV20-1,TGCAGTGCGCAGGACAGGGTAGTTAAGCCCCAGCATTTT,CSAQDRVVKPQHF
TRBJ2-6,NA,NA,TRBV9,TGTGCCAGCCAGGGTTGGTCAGACGTTTCCGGGGCCAACGTCCTGACTTTC,CASQGWSDVSGANVLTF
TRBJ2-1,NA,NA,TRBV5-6,TGTGCCAGCAGCTTGCTCGCGGGGACATACAATGAGCAGTTCTTC,CASSLLAGTYNEQFF
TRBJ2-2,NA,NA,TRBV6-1,TGTGCCAGCAGTGGACCCCCGGGTACCCACCGCACCTGGGAGCTGTTTTTT,CASSGPPGTHRTWELFF
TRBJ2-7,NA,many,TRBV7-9,TGTGCCAGCACCTCCCGTGGCGGATCGTACGAGCAGTACTTC,CASTSRGGSYEQYF
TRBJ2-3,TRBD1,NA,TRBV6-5,TGTGCCAGCAGTCCCGGGACAGGCACAGATACGCAGTGTTTT,CASSPGTGTDTQCF
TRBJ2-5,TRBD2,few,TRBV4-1,TGCGCCAGCAGCCAGAGACCCCTCCCGGGACTAGCGGGGGGGCCCGTCCAAGAGACCCAGTACTTC,CASSQRPLPGLAGGPVQETQYF
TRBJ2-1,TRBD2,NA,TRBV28,TGTGCCAGCAGTCACGGGACTAGCGAGATCAATGAGCAGTTCTTC,CASSHGTSEINEQFF
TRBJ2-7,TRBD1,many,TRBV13,TGTGCCAGCAGCTTAGTGGACAGGAATTACGAGCAGTACTTC,CASSLVDRNYEQYF
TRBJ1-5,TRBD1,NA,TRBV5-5,TGTGCCAGCAGCTTGACAGGGGGTGACTGGCAGCCCCAGCATTTT,CASSLTGGDWQPQHF
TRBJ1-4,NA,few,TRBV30,TGTGCCTGGAATCCTGGGGATATTAATGAAAAACTGTTTTTT,CAWNPGDINEKLFF
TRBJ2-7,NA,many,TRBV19,TGTGCCAGTAGTATAGATCCTTCCTACGAGCAGTACTTC,CASSIDPSYEQYF
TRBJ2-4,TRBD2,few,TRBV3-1,TGTGCCAGCAGCTTGGGGGGGGGGGAAAACATTCAGTACTTC,CASSLGGGENIQYF
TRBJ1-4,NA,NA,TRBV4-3,TGCGCCAGCAGCCAAGGACCGTCGGGAGATGAAAAACTGTTTTTT,CASSQGPSGDEKLFF
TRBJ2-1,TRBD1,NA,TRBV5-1,TGCGCCAGCAGCTTGGGACAGGGGGCTTTCATCGAGCAGTTCTTC,CASSLGQGAFIEQFF
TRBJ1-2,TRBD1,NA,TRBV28,TGTGCCAGCAGTTTCACGGGACAGCGATATGGCTACACCTTC,CASSFTGQRYGYTF
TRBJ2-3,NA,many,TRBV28,TGTGCCAGCAGTTTATCACTATCCTCTACAGATACGCAGTATTTT,CASSLSLSSTDTQYF
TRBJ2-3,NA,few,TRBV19,TGTGCCAGTCTGGCAGATCGCACAGATACGCAGTATTTT,CASLADRTDTQYF
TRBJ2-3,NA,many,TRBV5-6,TGTGCCAGCAGCTTTGGTTATCCGAGTACGCAGTATTTT,CASSFGYPSTQYF
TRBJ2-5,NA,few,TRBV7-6,TGTGCCAGCAGCTTGTTGTTGGGTCCCCAAGAGACCCAGTACTTC,CASSLLLGPQETQYF
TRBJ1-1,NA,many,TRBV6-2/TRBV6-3,TGTGCCAGCAGTTACTACTCTGGGAACACTGAAGCTTTCTTT,CASSYYSGNTEAFF
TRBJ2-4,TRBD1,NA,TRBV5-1,TGCGCCAGCAGAGTACAGGGGGCGCTTGACATTCAGTACTTC,CASRVQGALDIQYF
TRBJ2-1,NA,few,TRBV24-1,TGTGCCACCAGTAGGGTCAAGGGTAATGAGCAGTTCTTC,CATSRVKGNEQFF
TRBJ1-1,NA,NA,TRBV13,TGTGCCAGCAGCTTAAACAGCGTAAAAAACACTGAAGCTTTCTTT,CASSLNSVKNTEAFF
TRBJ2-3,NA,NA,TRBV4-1,TGCGCCAGCAGCCAAGTAGTTGCGGGACCCAGCACAGATACGCAGTGTTTT,CASSQVVAGPSTDTQCF
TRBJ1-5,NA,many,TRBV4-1,TGCGCCAGCAGCCAAGCCGAGACACAGGTGCCTCAGCATTTT,CASSQAETQVPQHF
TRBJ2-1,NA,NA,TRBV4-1,TGCGCCAGCAGCCAGACCGACAGCGACCTAGAATACAATGAGCAGTTCTTC,CASSQTDSDLEYNEQFF